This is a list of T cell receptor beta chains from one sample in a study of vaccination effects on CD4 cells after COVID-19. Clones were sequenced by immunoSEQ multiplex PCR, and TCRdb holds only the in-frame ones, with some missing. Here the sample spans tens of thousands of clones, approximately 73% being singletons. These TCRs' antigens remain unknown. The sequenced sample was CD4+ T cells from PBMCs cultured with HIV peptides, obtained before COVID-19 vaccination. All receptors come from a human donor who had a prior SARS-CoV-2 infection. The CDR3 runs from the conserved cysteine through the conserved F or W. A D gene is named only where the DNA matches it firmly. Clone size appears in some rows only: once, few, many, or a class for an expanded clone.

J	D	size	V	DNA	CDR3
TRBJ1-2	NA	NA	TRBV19	TGTGCCACCCGTTCGGAGTCAGGCCGGGCTAACTATGGCTACACCTTC	CATRSESGRANYGYTF
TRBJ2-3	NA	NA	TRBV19	TGTGCCAGTAGTAACCTATACACAGATACGCAGTATTTT	CASSNLYTDTQYF
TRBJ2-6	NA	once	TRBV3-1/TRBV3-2	TGTGCCAGCAGCCAGGGGAGCTCTGGGGCCAACGTCCTGACTTTC	CASSQGSSGANVLTF
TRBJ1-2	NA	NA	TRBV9	TGTGCCAGCAGCGTACTTGGGGGAGGCTACACCTTC	CASSVLGGGYTF
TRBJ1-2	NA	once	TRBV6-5	TGTGCCAGCACCTATAGGTCTGGGGGCTACACCTTC	CASTYRSGGYTF
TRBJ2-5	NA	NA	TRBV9	TGTGCCAGCAGCGTATCAGCGGTCACTCAAGAGACCCAGTACTTC	CASSVSAVTQETQYF
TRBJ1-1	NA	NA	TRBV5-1	TGCGCCAGCAGCTCTCAGGGAACTCTAACGAACACTGAAGCTTTCTTT	CASSSQGTLTNTEAFF
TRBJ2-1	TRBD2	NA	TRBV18	TGTGCCAGCTCGCCCACTAGCGGCTACAATGAGCAGTTCTTC	CASSPTSGYNEQFF
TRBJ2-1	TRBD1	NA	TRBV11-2	TGTGCCAGCAGCTCTTGGACAGGGGGCAATGAGCAGTTCTTC	CASSSWTGGNEQFF
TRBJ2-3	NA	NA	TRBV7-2	TGTGCCAGCAGCTTTCAGGAACAAGATACGCAGTATTTT	CASSFQEQDTQYF
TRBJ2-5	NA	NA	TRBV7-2	TGTGCCAGCGGACCTTCAGGGACCCAGTACTTC	CASGPSGTQYF
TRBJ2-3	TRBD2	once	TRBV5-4	TGTGCCAGCAGCTTGGGACTAGCGGGCACAGATACGCAGTATTTT	CASSLGLAGTDTQYF
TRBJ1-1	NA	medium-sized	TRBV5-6	TGTGCCAGCACCAGAGGGAAAGGCAGAGGCACTGAAGCTTTCTTT	CASTRGKGRGTEAFF
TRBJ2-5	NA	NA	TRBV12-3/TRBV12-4	TGTGCCAGCAATCGGGACTCCCAAGAGACCCAGTACTTC	CASNRDSQETQYF
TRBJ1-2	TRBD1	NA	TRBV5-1	TGCGCCAGCAGCTTAACAGGGGAATCTGAATATGGCTACACCTTC	CASSLTGESEYGYTF
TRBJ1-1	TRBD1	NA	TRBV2	TGTGCCAGCAGTTTGACAGGGAAGGACACTGAAGCTTTCTTT	CASSLTGKDTEAFF
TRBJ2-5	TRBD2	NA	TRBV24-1	TGTGCCACCAGTGATTCGGGACTAGCCCGGGAGACCCAGTACTTC	CATSDSGLARETQYF
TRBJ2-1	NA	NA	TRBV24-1	TGTGCCACCAGTAGGGCTTCCTACAATGAGCAGTTCTTC	CATSRASYNEQFF
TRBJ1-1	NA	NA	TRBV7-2	TGTGCCAGCAGCTTAGCGCAGGGCACTGAAGCTTTCTTT	CASSLAQGTEAFF
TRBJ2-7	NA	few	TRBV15	TGTGCCACCAGCGGTGACACCGGCGGCGAGCAGTACTTC	CATSGDTGGEQYF
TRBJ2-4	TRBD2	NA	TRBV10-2	TGCGCCAGCAGTGATGAGGTTAGCGGGGGCGACGCTCCTATAGCCAAAAACATTCAGTACTTC	CASSDEVSGGDAPIAKNIQYF
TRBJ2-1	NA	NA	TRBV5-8	TGTGCCAGCAGCTTGAAAATCGGGGCCCAGTTCTTC	CASSLKIGAQFF
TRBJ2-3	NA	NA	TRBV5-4	TGTGCCAGCAATCGCGGTAGCACTACAGATACGCAGTATTTT	CASNRGSTTDTQYF
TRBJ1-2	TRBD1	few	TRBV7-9	TGTGCCAGCAGCTTATGGTTAGGGACAGGGGATAACTATGGCTACACCTTC	CASSLWLGTGDNYGYTF
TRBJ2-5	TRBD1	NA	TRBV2	TGTGCCAGCAGCCGAGACAGGGTCAAGACCCAGTACTTC	CASSRDRVKTQYF
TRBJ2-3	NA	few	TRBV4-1	TGCGCCAGCAGCCAAGTCGACCTGGTTGTCACAGATACGCAGTATTTT	CASSQVDLVVTDTQYF
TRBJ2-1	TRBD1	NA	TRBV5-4	TGTGCCAGCAGCAGGGACAGGGACAATGAGCAGTTCTTC	CASSRDRDNEQFF
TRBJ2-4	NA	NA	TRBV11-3	TGTGCCATTTCAATAGGGCTGAGTAACATTCAGTACTTC	CAISIGLSNIQYF
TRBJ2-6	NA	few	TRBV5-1	TGCGCCAGCAGCTTGGGCTCCTCTGGGGCCAACGTCCTGACTTTC	CASSLGSSGANVLTF
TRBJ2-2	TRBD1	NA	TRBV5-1	TGCGCCAGCAGCTCAGGGACAGCCACCGGGGAGCTGTTTTTT	CASSSGTATGELFF
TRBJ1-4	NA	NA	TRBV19	TGTGCCAGTAGTTCATACGGGACAACTAATGAAAAACTGTTTTTT	CASSSYGTTNEKLFF
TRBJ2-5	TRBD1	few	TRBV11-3	TGTGCCAGCAGCCGTTCCGGGACAGTCGGAGAGACCCAGTACTTC	CASSRSGTVGETQYF
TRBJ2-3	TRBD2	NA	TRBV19	TGTGCCAGTAGTATGATCGGTCGAGCGGGGGGGCCCCGGGTCACAGATACGCAGTATTTT	CASSMIGRAGGPRVTDTQYF
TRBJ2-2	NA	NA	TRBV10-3	TGTGCCATCACCGACAGCGCCGGGGAGCTGTTTTTT	CAITDSAGELFF
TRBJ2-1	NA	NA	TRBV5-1	TGCGCCAGCAGCCCCCCCTCCTACAATGAGCAGTTCTTC	CASSPPSYNEQFF
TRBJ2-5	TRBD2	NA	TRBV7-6	TGTGCCAGCAGCCAACTAGCGGGAGGGCCTGGGGAGACCCAGTACTTC	CASSQLAGGPGETQYF
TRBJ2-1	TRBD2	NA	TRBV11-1	TGTGCCAGCAGCTTCCTAGGGACTAGCGGCCACAATGAGCAGTTCTTC	CASSFLGTSGHNEQFF
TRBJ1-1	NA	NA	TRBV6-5	TGTGCCAGCAGTAGATTCGGGGGGTCTGAAGCTTTCTTT	CASSRFGGSEAFF
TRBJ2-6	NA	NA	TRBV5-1	TGCGCCAGCAGCCCGCAGGGGTATGGGGCCAACGTCCTGACTTTC	CASSPQGYGANVLTF
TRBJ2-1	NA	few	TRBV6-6	TGTGCCAGCACCCTTGGGGGAGGGGGCGGGTACAATGAGCAGTTCTTC	CASTLGGGGGYNEQFF
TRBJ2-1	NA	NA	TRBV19	TGTGCCAGTAGTAGGGACTTTCTAAATAGGAATGAGCAGTTCTTC	CASSRDFLNRNEQFF
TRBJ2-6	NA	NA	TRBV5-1	TGCGCCAGCAGCTCCTCGGTGGCCGGGGCCAACGTCCTGACTTTC	CASSSSVAGANVLTF
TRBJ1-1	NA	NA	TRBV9	TGTGCCAGCAGCCCCTCCCCGGCGGCGAACACTGAAGCTTTCTTT	CASSPSPAANTEAFF
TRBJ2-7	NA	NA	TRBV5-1	TGCGCCAGCCGTACGACTCGTTCCGGGGTCGAGCAGTACTTC	CASRTTRSGVEQYF
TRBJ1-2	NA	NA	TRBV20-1	TGCAGTGCCCAAAGTGCCTATGGCTACACCTTC	CSAQSAYGYTF
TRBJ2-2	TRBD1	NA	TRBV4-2	TGTGCCAGCAGCCGCGGTTCCGGGACAGGCAAAACCGGGGAGCTGTTTTTT	CASSRGSGTGKTGELFF
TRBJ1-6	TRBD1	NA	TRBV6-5	TGTGCCAGCAGTACAGGGGGCCCTTATGCCCTCCACTTT	CASSTGGPYALHF
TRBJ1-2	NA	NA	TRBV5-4	TGTGCCAGCAGTCGAGACCCCAGGGTGGGCTATGGCTACACCTTC	CASSRDPRVGYGYTF
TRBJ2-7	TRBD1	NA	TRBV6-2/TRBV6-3	TGTGCCAGCAGTTACTCGCCGGGACAGGGCTACGAGCAGTACTTC	CASSYSPGQGYEQYF